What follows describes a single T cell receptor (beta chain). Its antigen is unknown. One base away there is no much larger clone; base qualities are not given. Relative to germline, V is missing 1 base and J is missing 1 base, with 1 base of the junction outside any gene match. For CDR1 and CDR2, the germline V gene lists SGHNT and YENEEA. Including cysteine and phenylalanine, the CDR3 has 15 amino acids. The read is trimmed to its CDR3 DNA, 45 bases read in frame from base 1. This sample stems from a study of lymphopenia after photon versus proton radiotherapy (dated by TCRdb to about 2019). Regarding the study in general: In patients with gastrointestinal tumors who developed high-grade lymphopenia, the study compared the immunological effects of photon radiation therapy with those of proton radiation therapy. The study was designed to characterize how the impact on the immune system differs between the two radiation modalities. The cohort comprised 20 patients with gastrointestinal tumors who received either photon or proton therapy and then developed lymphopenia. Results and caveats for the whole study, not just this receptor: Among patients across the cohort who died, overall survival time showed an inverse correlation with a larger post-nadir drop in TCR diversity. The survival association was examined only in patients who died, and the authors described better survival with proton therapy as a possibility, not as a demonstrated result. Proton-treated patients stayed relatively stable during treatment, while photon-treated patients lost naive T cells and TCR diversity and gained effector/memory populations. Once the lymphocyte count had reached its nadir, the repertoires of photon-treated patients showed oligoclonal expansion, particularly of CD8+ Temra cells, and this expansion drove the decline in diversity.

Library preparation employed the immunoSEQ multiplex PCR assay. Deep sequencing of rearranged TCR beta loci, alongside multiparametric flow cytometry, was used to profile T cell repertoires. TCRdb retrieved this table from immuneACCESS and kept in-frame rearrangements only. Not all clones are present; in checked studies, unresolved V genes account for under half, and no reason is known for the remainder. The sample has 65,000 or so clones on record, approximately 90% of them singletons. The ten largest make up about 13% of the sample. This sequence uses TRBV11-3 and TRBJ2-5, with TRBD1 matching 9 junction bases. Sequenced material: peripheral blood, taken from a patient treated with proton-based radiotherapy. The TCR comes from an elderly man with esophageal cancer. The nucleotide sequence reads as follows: TGTGCCAGCAGCTTAGGGACAGGGGTCCAAGAGACCCAGTACTTC. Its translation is CASSLGTGVQETQYF.